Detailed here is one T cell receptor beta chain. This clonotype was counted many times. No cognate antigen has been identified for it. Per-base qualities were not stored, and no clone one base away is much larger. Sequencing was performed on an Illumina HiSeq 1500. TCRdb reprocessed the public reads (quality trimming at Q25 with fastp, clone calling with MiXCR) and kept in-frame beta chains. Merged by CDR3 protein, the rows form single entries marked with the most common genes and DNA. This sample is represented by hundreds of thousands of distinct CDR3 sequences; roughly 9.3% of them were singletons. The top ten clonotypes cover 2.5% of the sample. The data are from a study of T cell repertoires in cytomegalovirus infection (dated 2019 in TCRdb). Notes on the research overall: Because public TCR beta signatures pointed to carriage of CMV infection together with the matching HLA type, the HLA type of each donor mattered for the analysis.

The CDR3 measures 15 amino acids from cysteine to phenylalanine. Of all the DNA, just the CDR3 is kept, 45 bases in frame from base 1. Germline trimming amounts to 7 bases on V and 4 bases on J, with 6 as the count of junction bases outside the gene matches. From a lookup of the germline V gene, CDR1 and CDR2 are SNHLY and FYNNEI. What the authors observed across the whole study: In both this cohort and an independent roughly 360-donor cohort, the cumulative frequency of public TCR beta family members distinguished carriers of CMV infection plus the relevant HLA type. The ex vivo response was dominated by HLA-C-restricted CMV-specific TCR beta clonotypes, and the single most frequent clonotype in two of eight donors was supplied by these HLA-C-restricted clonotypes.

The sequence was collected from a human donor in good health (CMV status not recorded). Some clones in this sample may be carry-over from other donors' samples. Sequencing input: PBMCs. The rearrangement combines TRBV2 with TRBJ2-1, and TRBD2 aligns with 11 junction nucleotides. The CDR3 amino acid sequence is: CASTLAGGPYNEQFF. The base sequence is TGTGCCAGCACCTTAGCGGGGGGGCCTTACAATGAGCAGTTCTTC.